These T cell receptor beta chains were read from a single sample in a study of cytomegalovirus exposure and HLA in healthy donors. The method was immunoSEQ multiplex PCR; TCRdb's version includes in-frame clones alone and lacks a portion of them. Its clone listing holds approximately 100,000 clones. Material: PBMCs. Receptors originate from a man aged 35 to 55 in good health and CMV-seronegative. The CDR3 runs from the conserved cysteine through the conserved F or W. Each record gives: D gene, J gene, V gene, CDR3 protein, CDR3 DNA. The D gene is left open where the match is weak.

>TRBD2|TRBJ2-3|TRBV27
CASSLGETSGTDTQYF
TGTGCCAGCAGTTTAGGAGAAACTAGCGGCACAGATACGCAGTATTTT
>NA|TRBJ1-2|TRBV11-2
CASSRSSGGNYGYTF
TGTGCCAGCAGCCGTTCTTCAGGAGGGAACTATGGCTACACCTTC
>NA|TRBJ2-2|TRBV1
CTSSPTSGAYTGELFF
TGCACCAGCAGCCCAACTAGCGGGGCGTACACCGGGGAGCTGTTTTTT
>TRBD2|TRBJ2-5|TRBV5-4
CASSSSGGAEETQYF
TGTGCCAGCAGTTCTAGCGGGGGGGCCGAAGAGACCCAGTACTTC
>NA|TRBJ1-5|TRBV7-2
CASSGQGGNQPQHF
TGTGCCAGCAGCGGGCAGGGAGGTAATCAGCCCCAGCATTTT
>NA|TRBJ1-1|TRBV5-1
CASSLTRGNTEAFF
TGCGCCAGCAGCTTAACCAGGGGGAACACTGAAGCTTTCTTT
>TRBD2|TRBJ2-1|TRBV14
CASSRVLLAGGGNEQFF
TGTGCCAGCAGCCGGGTTCTCCTAGCGGGGGGAGGTAATGAGCAGTTCTTC
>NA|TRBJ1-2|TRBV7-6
CASHTPRTANYGYTF
TGTGCCAGCCATACCCCTCGGACAGCTAACTATGGCTACACCTTC
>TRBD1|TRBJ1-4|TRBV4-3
CASSPGHRGNEKLFF
TGCGCCAGCAGCCCAGGTCACAGGGGTAATGAAAAACTGTTTTTT
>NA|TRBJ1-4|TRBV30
CAWARARPHGEKLFF
TGTGCCTGGGCCCGAGCTCGACCCCACGGGGAAAAACTGTTTTTT
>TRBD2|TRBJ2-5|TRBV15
CATSRDMIPSGSGETQYF
TGTGCCACCAGCAGAGATATGATTCCTAGCGGGAGTGGGGAGACCCAGTACTTC
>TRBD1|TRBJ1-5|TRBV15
CATSIGTGAGFQPQHF
TGTGCCACCAGCATAGGGACAGGGGCGGGTTTTCAGCCCCAGCATTTT
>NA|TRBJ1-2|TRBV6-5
CASSQTRGSWGYTF
TGTGCCAGCAGTCAAACAAGGGGATCTTGGGGCTACACCTTC
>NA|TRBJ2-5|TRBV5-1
CASRIGGASPETQYF
TGCGCCAGCAGAATAGGGGGGGCATCCCCAGAGACCCAGTACTTC
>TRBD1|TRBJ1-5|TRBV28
CASSPPRGRSGNQPQHF
TGTGCCAGCAGTCCCCCGAGGGGGCGGTCGGGCAATCAGCCCCAGCATTTT
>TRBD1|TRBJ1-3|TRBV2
CASSAGTGGNTIYF
TGTGCCAGCAGCGCAGGGACAGGTGGAAACACCATATATTTT
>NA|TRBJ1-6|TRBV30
CAWALRTDNSPLHF
TGTGCCTGGGCCTTAAGGACAGATAATTCACCCCTCCACTTT
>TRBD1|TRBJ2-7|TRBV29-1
CSAGQGTPYEQYF
TGCAGCGCGGGACAGGGGACCCCCTACGAGCAGTACTTC
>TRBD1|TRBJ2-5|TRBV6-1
CASSGQGAYQETQYF
TGTGCCAGCAGTGGACAGGGGGCGTACCAAGAGACCCAGTACTTC
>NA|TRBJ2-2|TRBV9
CASSPRTLNTGELFF
TGTGCCAGCAGCCCGCGGACTCTTAACACCGGGGAGCTGTTTTTT
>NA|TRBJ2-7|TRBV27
CASSLRGDSVSSYEQYF
TGTGCCAGCAGTTTACGCGGGGACAGCGTTAGCTCCTACGAGCAGTACTTC
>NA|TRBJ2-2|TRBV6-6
CAAGRETSTGELFF
TGTGCCGCCGGACGGGAGACGAGCACCGGGGAGCTGTTTTTT
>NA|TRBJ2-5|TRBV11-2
CASSLGLKETQYF
TGTGCCAGCAGCTTAGGACTAAAAGAGACCCAGTACTTC
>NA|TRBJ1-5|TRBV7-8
CASSPTQVGNQPQHF
TGTGCCAGCAGCCCCACGCAGGTGGGCAATCAGCCCCAGCATTTT
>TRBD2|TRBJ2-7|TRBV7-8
CASAGDSLSSYEQYF
TGTGCCAGCGCGGGGGACTCGCTGAGCTCCTACGAGCAGTACTTC
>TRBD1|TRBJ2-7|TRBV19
CASSRDRGLGYEQYF
TGTGCCAGTAGCCGGGACAGGGGATTAGGCTACGAGCAGTACTTC
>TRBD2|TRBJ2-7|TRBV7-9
CASSLASGGHEQYF
TGTGCCAGCAGCTTAGCTAGCGGGGGACACGAGCAGTACTTC
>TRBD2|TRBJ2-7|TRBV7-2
CASSPGSGGGAYEQYF
TGTGCCAGCAGCCCAGGAAGTGGCGGGGGGGCCTACGAGCAGTACTTC
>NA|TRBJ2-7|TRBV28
CASGPPTGSYEQYF
TGTGCCAGCGGTCCCCCAACGGGGTCCTACGAGCAGTACTTC
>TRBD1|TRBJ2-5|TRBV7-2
CASSRGDRVETQYF
TGTGCCAGCAGCCGCGGGGACAGGGTAGAGACCCAGTACTTC
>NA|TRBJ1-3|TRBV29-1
CSVEFVSGNTIYF
TGCAGCGTTGAATTCGTCTCTGGAAACACCATATATTTT
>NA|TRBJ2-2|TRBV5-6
CASSPRTNTGELFF
TGTGCCAGCAGTCCGCGGACGAACACCGGGGAGCTGTTTTTT
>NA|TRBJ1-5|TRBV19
CASSIQGYQPQHF
TGTGCCAGTAGTATACAGGGTTATCAGCCCCAGCATTTT
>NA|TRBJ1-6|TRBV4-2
CASSQDRGGHSSLHF
TGTGCCAGCAGCCAAGACCGGGGGGGTCATTCATCCCTCCACTTT
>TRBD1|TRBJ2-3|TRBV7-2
CASSSDRAVGTDTQYF
TGTGCCAGCAGCTCAGACAGGGCCGTGGGCACAGATACGCAGTATTTT
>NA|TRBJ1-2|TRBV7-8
CASSPEANYGYTF
TGTGCCAGCAGCCCCGAGGCTAACTATGGCTACACCTTC
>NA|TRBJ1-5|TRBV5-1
CASRDRPNTFNQPQHF
TGCGCCAGCAGAGACAGACCCAATACATTCAATCAGCCCCAGCATTTT
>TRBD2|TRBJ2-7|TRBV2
CASRATPGLAGVAEQYF
TGTGCCAGCAGGGCCACCCCGGGACTAGCGGGAGTTGCCGAGCAGTACTTC
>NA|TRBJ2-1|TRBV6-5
CASSPSSAGLNEQFF
TGTGCCAGCAGCCCGTCCTCCGCGGGCCTAAATGAGCAGTTCTTC
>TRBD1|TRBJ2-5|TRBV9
CASSPGTGREETQYF
TGTGCCAGCAGCCCAGGGACAGGGCGCGAAGAGACCCAGTACTTC
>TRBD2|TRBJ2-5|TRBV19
CASSALAEQETQYF
TGTGCCAGTAGTGCTCTAGCGGAACAAGAGACCCAGTACTTC
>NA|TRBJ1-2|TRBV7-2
CASSLEQNYGYTF
TGTGCCAGCAGCTTAGAACAGAACTATGGCTACACCTTC